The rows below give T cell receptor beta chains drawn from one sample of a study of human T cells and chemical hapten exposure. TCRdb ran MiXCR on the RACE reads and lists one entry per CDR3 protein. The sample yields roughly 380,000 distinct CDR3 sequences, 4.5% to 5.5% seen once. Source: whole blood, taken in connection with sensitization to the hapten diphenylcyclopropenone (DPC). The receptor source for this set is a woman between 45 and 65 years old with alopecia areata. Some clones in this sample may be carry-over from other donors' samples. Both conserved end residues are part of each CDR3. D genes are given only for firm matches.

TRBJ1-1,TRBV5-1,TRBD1,CASSPKDRDFPEAFF
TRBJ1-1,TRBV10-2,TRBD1,CASNNRGNTEAFF
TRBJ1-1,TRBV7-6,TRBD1,CASSTPDRGQNTEAFF
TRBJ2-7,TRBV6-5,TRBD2,CASSFAGGRYEQYF
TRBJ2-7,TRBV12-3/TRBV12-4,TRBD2,CASSLRERHYEQYF
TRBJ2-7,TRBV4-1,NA,CASSQDSWLGAGDEQYF
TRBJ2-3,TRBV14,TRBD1,CASSLTGTGPTDTQYF
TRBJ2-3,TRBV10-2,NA,CASRATGDTQYF
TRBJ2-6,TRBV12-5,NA,CASLRAGANVLTF
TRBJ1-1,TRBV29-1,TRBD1,CSVGQENTEAFF
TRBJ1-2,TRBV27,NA,CASSLSRSDGRGYTF
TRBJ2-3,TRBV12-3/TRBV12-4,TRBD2,CASGGGRDTQYF
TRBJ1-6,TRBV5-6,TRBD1,CASSPPGTAKYNSPLHF
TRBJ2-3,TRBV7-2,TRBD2,CASSPRGLAATDTQYF
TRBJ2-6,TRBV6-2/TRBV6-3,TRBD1,CASTEDRAQPGANVLTF
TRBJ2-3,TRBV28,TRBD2,CASSGRGDTQYF
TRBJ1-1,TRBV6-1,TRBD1,CASSPRTGRTNTEAFF
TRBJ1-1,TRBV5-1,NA,CASSEDGPYTEAFF
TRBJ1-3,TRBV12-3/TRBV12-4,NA,CASSLAVRGNTIYF
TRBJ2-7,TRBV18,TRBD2,CASSRGRAPSYEQYF
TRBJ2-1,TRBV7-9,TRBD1,CASSPGQGAHEQFF
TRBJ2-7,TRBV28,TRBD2,CASIRGPAGGTPKYF
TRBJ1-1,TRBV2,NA,CASTLEGGLPNTEAFF
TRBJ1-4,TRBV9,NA,CASSVDGEKLFF
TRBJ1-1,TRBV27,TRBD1,CASSLWGQGNTEAFF
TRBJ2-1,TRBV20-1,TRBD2,CSAIRLAGGGNEQFF
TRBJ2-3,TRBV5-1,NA,CASSRWGDTQYF
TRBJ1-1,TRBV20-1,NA,CSASNRMNTEAFF
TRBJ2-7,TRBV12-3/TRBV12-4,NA,CASSHGREQYF
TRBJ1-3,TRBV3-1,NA,CASSHRQASGNTIYF
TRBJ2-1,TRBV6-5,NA,CASNSNSGWSEQFF